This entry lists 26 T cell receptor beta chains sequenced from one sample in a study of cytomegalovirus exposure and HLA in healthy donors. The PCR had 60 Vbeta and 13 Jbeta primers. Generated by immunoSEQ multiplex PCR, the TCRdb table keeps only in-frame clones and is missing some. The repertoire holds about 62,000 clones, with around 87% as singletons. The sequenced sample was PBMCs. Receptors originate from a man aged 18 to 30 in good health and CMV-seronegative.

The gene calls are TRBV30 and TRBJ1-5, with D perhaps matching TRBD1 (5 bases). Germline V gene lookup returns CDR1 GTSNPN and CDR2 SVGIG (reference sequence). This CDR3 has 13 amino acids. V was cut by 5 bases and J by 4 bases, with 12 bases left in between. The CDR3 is CAWSGRGNQPQHF. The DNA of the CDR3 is TGTGCCTGGTCAGGACGGGGGAATCAGCCCCAGCATTTT.

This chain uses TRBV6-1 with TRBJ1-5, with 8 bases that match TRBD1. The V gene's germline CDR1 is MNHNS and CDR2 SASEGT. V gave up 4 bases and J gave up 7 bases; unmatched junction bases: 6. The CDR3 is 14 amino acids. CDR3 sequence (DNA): TGTGCCAGCAGTGCCCAGGGGGCAGGACAGCCCCAGCATTTT. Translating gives CASSAQGAGQPQHF.

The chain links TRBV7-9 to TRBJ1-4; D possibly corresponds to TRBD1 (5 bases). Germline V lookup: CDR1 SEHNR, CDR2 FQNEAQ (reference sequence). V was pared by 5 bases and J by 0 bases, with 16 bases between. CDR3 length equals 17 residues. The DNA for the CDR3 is TGTGCCAGCAGCCTCGGCCAGGGCGGGACAACTAATGAAAAACTGTTTTTT. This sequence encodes CASSLGQGGTTNEKLFF.

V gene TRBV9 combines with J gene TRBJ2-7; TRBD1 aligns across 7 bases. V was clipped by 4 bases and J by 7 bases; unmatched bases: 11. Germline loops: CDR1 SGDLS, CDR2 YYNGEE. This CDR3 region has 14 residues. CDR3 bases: TGTGCCAGCAGCCGCTGGACAGGAACGGATGAGCAGTACTTC. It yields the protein CASSRWTGTDEQYF.

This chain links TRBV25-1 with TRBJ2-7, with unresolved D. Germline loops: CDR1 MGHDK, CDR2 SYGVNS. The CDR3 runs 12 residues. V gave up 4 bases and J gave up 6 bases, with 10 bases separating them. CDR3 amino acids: CASSGSSSEQYF. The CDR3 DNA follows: TGTGCCAGCAGTGGCTCAAGCTCCGAGCAGTACTTC.

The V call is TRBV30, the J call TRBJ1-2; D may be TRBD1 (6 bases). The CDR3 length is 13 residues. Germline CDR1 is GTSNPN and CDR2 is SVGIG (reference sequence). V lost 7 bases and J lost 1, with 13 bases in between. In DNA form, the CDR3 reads TGTGCCTTAACAGGGCCCGTTAACTATGGCTACACCTTC. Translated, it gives CALTGPVNYGYTF.

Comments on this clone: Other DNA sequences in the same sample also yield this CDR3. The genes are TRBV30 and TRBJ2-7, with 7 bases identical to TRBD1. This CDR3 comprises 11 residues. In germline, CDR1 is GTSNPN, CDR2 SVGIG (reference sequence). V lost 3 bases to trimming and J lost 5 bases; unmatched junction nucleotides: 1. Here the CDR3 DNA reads TGTGCCTGGAGCGACAGGGACGAGCAGTACTTC. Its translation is CAWSDRDEQYF.

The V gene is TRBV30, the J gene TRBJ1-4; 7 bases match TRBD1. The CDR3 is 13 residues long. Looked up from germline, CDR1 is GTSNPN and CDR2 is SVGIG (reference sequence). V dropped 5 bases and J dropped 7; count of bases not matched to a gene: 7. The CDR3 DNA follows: TGTGCCTGGGCGACACAGGGGCCTGAAAAACTGTTTTTT. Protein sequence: CAWATQGPEKLFF.

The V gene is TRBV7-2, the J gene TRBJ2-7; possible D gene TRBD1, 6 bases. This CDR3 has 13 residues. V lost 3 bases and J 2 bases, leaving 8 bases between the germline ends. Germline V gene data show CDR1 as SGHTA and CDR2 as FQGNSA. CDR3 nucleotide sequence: TGTGCCAGCAGCTTGGACAGTACCTACGAGCAGTACTTC. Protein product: CASSLDSTYEQYF.

CDR3 nucleotides: TGTGCCAGCAGGCCCTCCCAGGGCCCCGGGAATTCACCCCTCCACTTT. Translating it yields CASRPSQGPGNSPLHF. This sequence joins TRBV7-8 and TRBJ1-6; D may be TRBD1 (5 bases). The CDR3 runs 16 residues. V dropped 6 bases and J dropped 7 bases, with 19 bases sitting between them. Germline CDR1 SGHVS, CDR2 FQNEAQ. The full variable domain, completed using reference TRBV7-8 and TRBJ1-6, is GAGVSQSPRYKVAKRGQDVALRCDPISGHVSLFWYQQALGQGPEFLTYFQNEAQLDKSGLPSDRFFAERPEGSVSTLKIQRTQQEDSAVYLCASRPSQGPGNSPLHFGNGTRLTVT.

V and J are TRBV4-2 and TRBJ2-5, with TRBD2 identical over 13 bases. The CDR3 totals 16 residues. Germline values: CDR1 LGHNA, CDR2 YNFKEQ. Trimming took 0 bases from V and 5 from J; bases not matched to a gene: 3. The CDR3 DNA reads TGTGCCAGCAGCCAAGACCCGACTAGCGGGGGGGAGACCCAGTACTTC. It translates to CASSQDPTSGGETQYF.

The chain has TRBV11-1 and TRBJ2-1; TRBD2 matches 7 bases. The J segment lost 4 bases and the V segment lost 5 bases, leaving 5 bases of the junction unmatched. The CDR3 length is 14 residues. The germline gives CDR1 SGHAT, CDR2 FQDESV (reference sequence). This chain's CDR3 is CASSVGTIYNEQFF. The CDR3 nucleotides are TGTGCCAGCAGCGTCGGGACTATTTACAATGAGCAGTTCTTC.

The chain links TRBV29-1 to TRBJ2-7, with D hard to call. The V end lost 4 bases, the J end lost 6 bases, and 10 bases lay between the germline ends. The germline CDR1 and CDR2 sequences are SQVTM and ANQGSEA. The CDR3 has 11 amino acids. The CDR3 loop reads CSVGVAPEQYF. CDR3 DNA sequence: TGCAGCGTTGGGGTAGCCCCCGAGCAGTACTTC.

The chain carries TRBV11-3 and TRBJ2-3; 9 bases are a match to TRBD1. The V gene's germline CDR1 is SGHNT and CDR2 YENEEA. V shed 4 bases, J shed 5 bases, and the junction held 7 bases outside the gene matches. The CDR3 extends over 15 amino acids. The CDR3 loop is CASSSRDRAGDTQYF. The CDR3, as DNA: TGTGCCAGCAGCTCAAGGGACAGGGCGGGAGATACGCAGTATTTT.

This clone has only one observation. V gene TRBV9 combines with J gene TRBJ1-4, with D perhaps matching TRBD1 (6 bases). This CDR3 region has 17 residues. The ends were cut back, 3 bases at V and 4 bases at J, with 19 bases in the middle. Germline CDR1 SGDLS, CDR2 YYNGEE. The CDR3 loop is CASSAPGGGSFNEKLFF. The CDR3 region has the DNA TGTGCCAGCAGCGCCCCTGGGGGGGGCAGTTTTAATGAAAAACTGTTTTTT.

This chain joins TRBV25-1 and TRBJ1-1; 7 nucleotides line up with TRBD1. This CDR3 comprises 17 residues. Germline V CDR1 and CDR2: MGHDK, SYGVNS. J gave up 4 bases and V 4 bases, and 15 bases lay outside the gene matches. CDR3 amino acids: CASSAGTADIMSTEAFF. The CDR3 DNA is TGTGCCAGCAGTGCCGGGACAGCCGATATAATGAGCACTGAAGCTTTCTTT.

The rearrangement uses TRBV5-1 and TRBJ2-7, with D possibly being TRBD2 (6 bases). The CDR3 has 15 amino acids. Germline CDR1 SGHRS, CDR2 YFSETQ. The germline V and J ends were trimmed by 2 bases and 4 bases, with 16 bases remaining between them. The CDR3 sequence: CASSFLGGADYEQYF. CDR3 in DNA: TGCGCCAGCAGCTTCTTGGGCGGGGCGGATTACGAGCAGTACTTC. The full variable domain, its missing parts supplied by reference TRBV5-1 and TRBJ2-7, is KAGVTQTPRYLIKTRGQQVTLSCSPISGHRSVSWYQQTPGQGLQFLFEYFSETQRNKGNFPGRFSGRQFSNSRSEMNVSTLELGDSALYLCASSFLGGADYEQYFGPGTRLTVT.

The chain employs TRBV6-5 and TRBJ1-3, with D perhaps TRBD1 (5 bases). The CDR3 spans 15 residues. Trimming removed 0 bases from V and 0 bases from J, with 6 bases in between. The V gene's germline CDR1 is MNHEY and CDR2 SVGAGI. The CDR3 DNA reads TGTGCCAGCAGTTACTCTGGGGCCTCTGGAAACACCATATATTTT. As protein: CASSYSGASGNTIYF.

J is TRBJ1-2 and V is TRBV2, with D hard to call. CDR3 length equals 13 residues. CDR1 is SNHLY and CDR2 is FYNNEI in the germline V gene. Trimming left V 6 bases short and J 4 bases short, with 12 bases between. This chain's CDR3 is CASRADTRYGYTF. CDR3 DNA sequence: TGTGCCAGCAGGGCAGACACCCGCTATGGCTACACCTTC.

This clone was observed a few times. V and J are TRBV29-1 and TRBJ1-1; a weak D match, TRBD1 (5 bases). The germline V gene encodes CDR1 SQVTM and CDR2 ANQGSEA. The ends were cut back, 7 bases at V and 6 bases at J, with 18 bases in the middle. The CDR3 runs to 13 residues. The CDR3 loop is CSGSRGGTAEAFF. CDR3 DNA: TGCAGCGGTTCCCGGGGGGGAACCGCTGAAGCTTTCTTT.

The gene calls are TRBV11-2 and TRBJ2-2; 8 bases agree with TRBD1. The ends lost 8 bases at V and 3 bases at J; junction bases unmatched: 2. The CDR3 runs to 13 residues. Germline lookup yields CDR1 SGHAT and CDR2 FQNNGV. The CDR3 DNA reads TGTGCCAGCGGACAGGGTGACACCGGGGAGCTGTTTTTT. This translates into CASGQGDTGELFF.

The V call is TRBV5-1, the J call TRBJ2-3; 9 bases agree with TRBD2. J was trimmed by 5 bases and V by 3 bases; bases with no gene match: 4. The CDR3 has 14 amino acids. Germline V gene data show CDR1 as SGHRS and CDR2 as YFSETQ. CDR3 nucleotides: TGCGCCAGCAGCTCGGCACTAGCGGGAGATACGCAGTATTTT. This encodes CASSSALAGDTQYF.

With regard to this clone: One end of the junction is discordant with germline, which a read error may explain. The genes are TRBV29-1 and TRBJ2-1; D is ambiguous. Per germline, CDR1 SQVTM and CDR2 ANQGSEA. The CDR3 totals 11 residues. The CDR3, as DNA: TGCAGCGTCGAAGTACTTTTGGAGCAGTTCTTC. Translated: CSVEVLLEQFF.

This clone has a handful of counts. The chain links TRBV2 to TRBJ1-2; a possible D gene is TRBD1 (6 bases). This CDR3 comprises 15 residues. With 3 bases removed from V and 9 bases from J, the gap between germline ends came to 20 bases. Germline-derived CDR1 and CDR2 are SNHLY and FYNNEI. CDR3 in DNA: TGTGCCAGCAGTGAGGGCCGACAGGAGTATAGGAGCTACACCTTC. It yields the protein CASSEGRQEYRSYTF. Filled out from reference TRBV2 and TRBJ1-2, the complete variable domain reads EPEVTQTPSHQVTQMGQEVILRCVPISNHLYFYWYRQILGQKVEFLVSFYNNEISEKSEIFDDQFSVERPDGSNFTLKIRSTKLEDSAMYFCASSEGRQEYRSYTFGSGTRLTVV.

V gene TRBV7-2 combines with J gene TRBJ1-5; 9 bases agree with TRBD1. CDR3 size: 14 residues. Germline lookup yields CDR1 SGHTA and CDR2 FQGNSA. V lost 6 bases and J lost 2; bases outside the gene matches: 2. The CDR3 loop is CASSRQGGNQPQHF. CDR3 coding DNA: TGTGCCAGCAGTCGACAGGGGGGCAATCAGCCCCAGCATTTT.

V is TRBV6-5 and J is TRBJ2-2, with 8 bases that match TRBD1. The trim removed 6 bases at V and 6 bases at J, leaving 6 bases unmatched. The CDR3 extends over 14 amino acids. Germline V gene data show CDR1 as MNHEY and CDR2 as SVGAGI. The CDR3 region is CASRRAQGAGELFF. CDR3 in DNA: TGTGCCAGCAGGAGGGCACAGGGGGCCGGGGAGCTGTTTTTT.